These 7 T cell receptor beta chains came from one sample sequenced in a study of radiation and T cells in renal cell carcinoma. Only in-frame clones appear in the TCRdb table, and some are missing; sequencing was by immunoSEQ multiplex PCR. This sample carries approximately 110,000 clones, approximately 80% of them seen once, and the ten largest clones take 2.5% to 3.5%. Time point noted: baseline pretreatment blood. Regarding treatment: 15 Gy SBRT to primary tumor, nephrectomy 4 weeks later. The starting material was blood, obtained from a patient whose treatment included radiotherapy and nephrectomy. These receptors were obtained from a woman in her fifties or sixties with renal cell carcinoma.

CDR3 amino acids: CASSLPGQVKNIQYF. The CDR3 region has the DNA TGTGCCAGCAGTTTACCGGGACAGGTGAAAAACATTCAGTACTTC. The genes are TRBV28 and TRBJ2-4, with 8 positions matching TRBD1. The CDR3 is made up of 15 amino acids. CDR1 is MDHEN, CDR2 SYDVKM, per germline. The ends lost 2 bases at V and 4 bases at J; junction bases unmatched: 4.

For this clone: Additional DNA sequences in this sample encode the identical CDR3. V gene TRBV10-3 combines with J gene TRBJ2-3; 10 bases map to TRBD2. Germline V lookup: CDR1 ENHRY, CDR2 SYGVKD. V was clipped by 6 bases and J by 1 base; unmatched bases: 4. The CDR3 contains 15 residues. The CDR3 region is CAISRGLAGTDTQYF. The CDR3 DNA reads TGTGCCATCAGCCGAGGACTAGCGGGCACAGATACGCAGTATTTT.

The chain couples TRBV27 to TRBJ1-4; a weak D match, TRBD1 (5 bases). Trimming removed 3 bases at V and 8 bases at J, with 19 bases between. Germline loops: CDR1 MNHEY, CDR2 SMNVEV (reference sequence). The CDR3 is 16 amino acids. The CDR3: CASSLSLGSWGEKLFF. The DNA of the CDR3 is TGTGCCAGCAGTTTGTCCTTGGGGAGCTGGGGGGAAAAACTGTTTTTT.

The chain is built from TRBV30 and TRBJ2-1, with 9 bases that match TRBD2. The V gene's germline CDR1 is GTSNPN and CDR2 SVGIG (reference sequence). V was clipped by 1 base and J by 3 bases; unmatched bases: 4. The CDR3 is 15 residues long. The CDR3 DNA is TGTGCCTGGAGTGCGGGACTAGCCCACTACAATGAGCAGTTCTTC. Encoded protein: CAWSAGLAHYNEQFF.

The rearrangement joins TRBV5-1 to TRBJ2-7, with a possible D match to TRBD1 (5 bases). Germline CDR1 SGHRS, CDR2 YFSETQ. This CDR3 is 14 amino acids long. Trimming removed 6 bases from V and 2 bases from J, with 15 bases in between. The CDR3, as DNA: TGCGCCAGCAAAGTTAGGGGCGGCCCCTACGAGCAGTACTTC. Protein product: CASKVRGGPYEQYF.

The rearrangement joins TRBV5-1 to TRBJ2-5; D perhaps matches TRBD1 (5 bases). The CDR3 contains 15 residues. V lost 1 base, J lost 7 bases, and 17 bases lay in between. Germline lookup yields CDR1 SGHRS and CDR2 YFSETQ. The CDR3 region is CASSLRLLTDGTQYF. As DNA, the CDR3 is TGCGCCAGCAGCTTGAGGCTTCTGACAGACGGGACCCAGTACTTC.

The chain is built from TRBV7-2 and TRBJ1-2; tentative D call: TRBD1 (6 bases). V dropped 5 bases and J dropped 5 bases, with 12 bases sitting between them. The CDR3 sequence is 13 residues long. CDR1 is SGHTA, CDR2 FQGNSA, per germline. CDR3 in amino acids: CASSTHRDYGYTF. Written as DNA, the CDR3 is TGTGCCAGCAGCACCCACAGGGATTATGGCTACACCTTC.